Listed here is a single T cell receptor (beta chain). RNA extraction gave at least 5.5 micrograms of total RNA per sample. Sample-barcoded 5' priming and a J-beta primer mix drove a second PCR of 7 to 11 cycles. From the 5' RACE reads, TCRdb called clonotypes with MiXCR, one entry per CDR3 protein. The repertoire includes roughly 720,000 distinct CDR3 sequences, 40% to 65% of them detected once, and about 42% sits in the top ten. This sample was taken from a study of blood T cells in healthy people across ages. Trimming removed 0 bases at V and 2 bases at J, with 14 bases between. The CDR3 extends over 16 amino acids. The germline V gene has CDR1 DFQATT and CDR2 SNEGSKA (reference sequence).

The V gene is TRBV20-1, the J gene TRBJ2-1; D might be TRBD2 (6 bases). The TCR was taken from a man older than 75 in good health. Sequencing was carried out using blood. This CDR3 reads CSAREGAGPTYNEQFF. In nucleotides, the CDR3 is TGCAGTGCTAGAGAAGGGGCGGGGCCAACCTACAATGAGCAGTTCTTC.